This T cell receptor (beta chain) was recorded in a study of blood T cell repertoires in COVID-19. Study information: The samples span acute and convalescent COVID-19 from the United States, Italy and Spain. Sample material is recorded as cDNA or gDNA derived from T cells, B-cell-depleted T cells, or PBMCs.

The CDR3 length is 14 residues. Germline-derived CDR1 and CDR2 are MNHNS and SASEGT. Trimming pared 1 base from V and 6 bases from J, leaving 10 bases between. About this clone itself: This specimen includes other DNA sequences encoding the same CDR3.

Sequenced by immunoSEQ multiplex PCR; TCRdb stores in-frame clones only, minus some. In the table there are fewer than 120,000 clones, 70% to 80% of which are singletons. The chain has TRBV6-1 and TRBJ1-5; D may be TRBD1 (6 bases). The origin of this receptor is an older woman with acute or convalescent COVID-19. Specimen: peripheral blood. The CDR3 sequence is CASSEGGGGQPQHF. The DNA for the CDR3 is TGTGCCAGCAGTGAAGGAGGGGGGGGTCAGCCCCAGCATTTT.